This TCR beta chain comes out of a study of shared clonotypes between healthy human individuals. As for the study in general: Sampling drew on donors who were a couple of women and a few men aged 18 to 49.

Germline V gene data show CDR1 as SGHTA and CDR2 as FQGNSA. The V and J ends lost 1 base and 6 bases, in that order; junction bases with no gene match: 7. The CDR3 runs to 16 residues. Repertoires were generated with immunoSEQ multiplex PCR, while TCRdb's copy carries only in-frame clones and drops some. The data contain 2 million to 2.5 million clones, roughly 95% of them singletons. Of note for this clone: Other nucleotide sequences from this sample produce the same CDR3.

This clonotype was obtained from a man younger than 35 in good health. The chain couples TRBV7-2 to TRBJ2-7, with 12 bases lining up with TRBD2. The specimen was naive CD4+ T cells sorted from blood. Indicated subset: CD45RA+ positively selected. CDR3: CASSLVLAGGPGEQYF. CDR3 DNA sequence: TGTGCCAGCAGCTTAGTGCTAGCGGGAGGGCCGGGCGAGCAGTACTTC.